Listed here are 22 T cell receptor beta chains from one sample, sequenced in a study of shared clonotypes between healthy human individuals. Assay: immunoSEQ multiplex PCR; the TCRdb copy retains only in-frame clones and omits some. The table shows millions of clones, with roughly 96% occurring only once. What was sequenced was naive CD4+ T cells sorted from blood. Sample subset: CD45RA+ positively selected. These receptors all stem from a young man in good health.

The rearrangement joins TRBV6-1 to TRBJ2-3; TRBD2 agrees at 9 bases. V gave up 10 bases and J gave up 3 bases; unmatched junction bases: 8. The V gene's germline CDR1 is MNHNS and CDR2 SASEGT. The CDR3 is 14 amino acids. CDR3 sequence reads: CATLRGGWTDTQYF. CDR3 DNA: TGTGCCACCCTGCGGGGGGGCTGGACAGATACGCAGTATTTT.

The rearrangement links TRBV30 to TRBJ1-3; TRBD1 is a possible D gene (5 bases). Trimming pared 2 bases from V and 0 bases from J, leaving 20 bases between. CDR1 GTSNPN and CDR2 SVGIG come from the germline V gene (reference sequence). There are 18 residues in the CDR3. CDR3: CAWSSQGNYFLSGNTIYF. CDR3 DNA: TGTGCCTGGAGTTCCCAGGGTAACTACTTCCTCTCTGGAAACACCATATATTTT.

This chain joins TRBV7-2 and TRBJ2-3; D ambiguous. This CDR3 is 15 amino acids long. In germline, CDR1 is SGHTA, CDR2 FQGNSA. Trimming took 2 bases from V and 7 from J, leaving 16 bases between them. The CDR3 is CASSLRYLVGNTQYF. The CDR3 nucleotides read TGTGCCAGCAGCTTACGATACCTAGTTGGAAATACGCAGTATTTT. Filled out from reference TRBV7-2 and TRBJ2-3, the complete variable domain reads GAGVSQSPSNKVTEKGKDVELRCDPISGHTALYWYRQSLGQGLEFLIYFQGNSAPDKSGLPSDRFSAERTGGSVSTLTIQRTQQEDSAVYLCASSLRYLVGNTQYFGPGTRLTVL.

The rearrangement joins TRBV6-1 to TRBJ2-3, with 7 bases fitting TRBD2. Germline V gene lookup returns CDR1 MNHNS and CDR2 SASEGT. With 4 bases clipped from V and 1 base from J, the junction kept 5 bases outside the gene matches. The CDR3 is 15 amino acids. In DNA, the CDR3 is TGTGCCAGCAGTGTTGGGCTAGCGGGCACAGATACGCAGTATTTT. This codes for CASSVGLAGTDTQYF.

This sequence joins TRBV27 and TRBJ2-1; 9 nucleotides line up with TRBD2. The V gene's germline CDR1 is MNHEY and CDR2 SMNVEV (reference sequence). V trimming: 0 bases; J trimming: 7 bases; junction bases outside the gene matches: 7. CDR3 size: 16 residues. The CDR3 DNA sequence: TGTGCCAGCAGTTTATCGGAACTAGCGGGTAGGAATGAGCAGTTCTTC. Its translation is CASSLSELAGRNEQFF.

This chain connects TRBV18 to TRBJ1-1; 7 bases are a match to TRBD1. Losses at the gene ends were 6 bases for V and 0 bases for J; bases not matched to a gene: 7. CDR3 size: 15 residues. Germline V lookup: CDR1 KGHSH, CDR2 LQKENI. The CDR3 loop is CASSRQGLMNTEAFF. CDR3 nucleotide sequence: TGTGCCAGCTCCAGACAGGGATTAATGAACACTGAAGCTTTCTTT.

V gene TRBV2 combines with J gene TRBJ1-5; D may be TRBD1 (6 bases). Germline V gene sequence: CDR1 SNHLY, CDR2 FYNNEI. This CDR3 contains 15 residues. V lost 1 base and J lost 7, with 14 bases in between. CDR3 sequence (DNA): TGTGCCAGCAGTGAAGAGGGGGGCCTCCGGCAGCCCCAGCATTTT. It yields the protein CASSEEGGLRQPQHF.

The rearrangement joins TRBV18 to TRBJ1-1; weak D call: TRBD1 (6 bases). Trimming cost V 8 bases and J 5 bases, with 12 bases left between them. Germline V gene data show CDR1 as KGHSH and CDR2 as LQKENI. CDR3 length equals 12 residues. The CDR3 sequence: CASTQGGTEAFF. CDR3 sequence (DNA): TGTGCCAGCACACAGGGTGGGACTGAAGCTTTCTTT.

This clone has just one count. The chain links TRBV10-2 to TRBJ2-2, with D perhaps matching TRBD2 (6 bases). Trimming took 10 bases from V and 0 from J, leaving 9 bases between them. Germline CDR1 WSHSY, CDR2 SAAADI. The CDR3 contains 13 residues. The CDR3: CATLAANTGELFF. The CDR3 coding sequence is TGCGCCACCTTAGCGGCGAACACCGGGGAGCTGTTTTTT.

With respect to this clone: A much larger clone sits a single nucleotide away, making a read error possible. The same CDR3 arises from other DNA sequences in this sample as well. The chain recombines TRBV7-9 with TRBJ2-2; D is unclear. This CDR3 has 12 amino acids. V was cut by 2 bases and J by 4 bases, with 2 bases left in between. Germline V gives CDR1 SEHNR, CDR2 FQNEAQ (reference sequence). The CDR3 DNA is TGTGCCAGCAGCTTAACCACCGGGGAGCTGTTTTTT. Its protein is CASSLTTGELFF.

The CDR3 nucleotides read TGTGCCAGCAGTTTGGACAGTAGAGATACGCAGTATTTT. It codes for CASSLDSRDTQYF. The chain has TRBV2 and TRBJ2-3, with D tentatively TRBD1 (6 bases). CDR3 length equals 13 residues. CDR1 and CDR2 from the germline V gene are SNHLY and FYNNEI. Trimming pared 5 bases from V and 5 bases from J, leaving 11 bases between.

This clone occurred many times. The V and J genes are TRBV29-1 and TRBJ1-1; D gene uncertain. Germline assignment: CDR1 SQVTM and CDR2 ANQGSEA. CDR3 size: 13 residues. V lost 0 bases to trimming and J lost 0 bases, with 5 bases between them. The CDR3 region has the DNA TGCAGCGTTGAAGATTCAGTGAACACTGAAGCTTTCTTT. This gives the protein CSVEDSVNTEAFF.

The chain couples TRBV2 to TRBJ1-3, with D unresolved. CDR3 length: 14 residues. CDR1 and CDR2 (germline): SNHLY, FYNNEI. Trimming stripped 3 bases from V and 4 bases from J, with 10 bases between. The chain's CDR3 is CASSEQQGGNTIYF. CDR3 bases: TGTGCCAGCAGTGAGCAGCAAGGAGGAAACACCATATATTTT. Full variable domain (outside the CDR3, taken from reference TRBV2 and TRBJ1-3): EPEVTQTPSHQVTQMGQEVILRCVPISNHLYFYWYRQILGQKVEFLVSFYNNEISEKSEIFDDQFSVERPDGSNFTLKIRSTKLEDSAMYFCASSEQQGGNTIYFGEGSWLTVV.

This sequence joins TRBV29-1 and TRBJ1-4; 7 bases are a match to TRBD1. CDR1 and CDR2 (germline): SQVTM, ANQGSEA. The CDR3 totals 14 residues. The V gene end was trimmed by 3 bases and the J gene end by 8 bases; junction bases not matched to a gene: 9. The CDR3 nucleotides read TGCAGCGTTGATGCGACAGGGTTTAGAGAAAAACTGTTTTTT. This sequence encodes CSVDATGFREKLFF.

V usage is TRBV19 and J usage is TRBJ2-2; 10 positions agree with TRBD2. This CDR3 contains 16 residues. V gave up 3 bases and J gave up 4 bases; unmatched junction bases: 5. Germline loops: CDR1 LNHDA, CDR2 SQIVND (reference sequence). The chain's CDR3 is CASSIRVAGGTGELFF. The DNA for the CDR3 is TGTGCCAGTAGTATTAGAGTAGCGGGAGGCACCGGGGAGCTGTTTTTT.

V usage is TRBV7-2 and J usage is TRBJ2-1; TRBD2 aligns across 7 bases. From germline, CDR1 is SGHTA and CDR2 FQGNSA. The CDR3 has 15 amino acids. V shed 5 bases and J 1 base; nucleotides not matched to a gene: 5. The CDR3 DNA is TGTGCCAGCAGCCCAGCGGGACGTTCCTACAATGAGCAGTTCTTC. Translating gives CASSPAGRSYNEQFF.

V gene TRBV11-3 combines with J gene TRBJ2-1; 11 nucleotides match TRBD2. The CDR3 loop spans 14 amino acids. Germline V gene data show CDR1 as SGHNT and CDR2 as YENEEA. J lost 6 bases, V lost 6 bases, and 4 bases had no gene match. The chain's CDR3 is CASSSGRARNEQFF. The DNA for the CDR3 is TGTGCCAGCAGTAGCGGGAGGGCACGCAATGAGCAGTTCTTC.

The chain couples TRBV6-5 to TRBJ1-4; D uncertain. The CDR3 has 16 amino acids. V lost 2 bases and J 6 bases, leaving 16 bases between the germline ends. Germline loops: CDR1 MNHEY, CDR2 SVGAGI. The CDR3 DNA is TGTGCCAGCAGTTACAGCGGCGGGAATGGAGATGAAAAACTGTTTTTT. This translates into CASSYSGGNGDEKLFF.

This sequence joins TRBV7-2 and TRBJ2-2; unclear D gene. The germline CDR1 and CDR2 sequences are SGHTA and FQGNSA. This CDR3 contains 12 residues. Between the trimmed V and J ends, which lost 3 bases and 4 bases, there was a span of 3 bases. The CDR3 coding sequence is TGTGCCAGCAGCTTCGTCACCGGGGAGCTGTTTTTT. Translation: CASSFVTGELFF.

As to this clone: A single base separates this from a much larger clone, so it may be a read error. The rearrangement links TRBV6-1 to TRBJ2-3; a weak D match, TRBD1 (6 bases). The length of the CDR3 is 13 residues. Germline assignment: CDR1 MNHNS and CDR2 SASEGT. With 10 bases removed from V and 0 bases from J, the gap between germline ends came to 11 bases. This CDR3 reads CATRTASTDTQYF. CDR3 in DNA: TGTGCCACCAGGACAGCTAGCACAGATACGCAGTATTTT.

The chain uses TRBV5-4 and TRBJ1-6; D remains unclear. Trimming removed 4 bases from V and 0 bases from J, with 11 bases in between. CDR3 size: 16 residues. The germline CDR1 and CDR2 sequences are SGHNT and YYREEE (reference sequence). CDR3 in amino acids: CASSVVGSSYNSPLHF. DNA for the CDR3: TGTGCCAGCAGCGTGGTGGGGAGCTCCTATAATTCACCCCTCCACTTT. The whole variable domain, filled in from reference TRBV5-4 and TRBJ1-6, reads ETGVTQSPTHLIKTRGQQVTLRCSSQSGHNTVSWYQQALGQGPQFIFQYYREEENGRGNFPPRFSGLQFPNYSSELNVNALELDDSALYLCASSVVGSSYNSPLHFGNGTRLTVT.

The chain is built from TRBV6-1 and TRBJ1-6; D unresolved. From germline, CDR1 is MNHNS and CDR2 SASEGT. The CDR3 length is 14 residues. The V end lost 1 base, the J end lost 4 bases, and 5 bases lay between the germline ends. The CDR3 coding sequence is TGTGCCAGCAGTGAAGAGGGTTATAATTCACCCCTCCACTTT. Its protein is CASSEEGYNSPLHF.